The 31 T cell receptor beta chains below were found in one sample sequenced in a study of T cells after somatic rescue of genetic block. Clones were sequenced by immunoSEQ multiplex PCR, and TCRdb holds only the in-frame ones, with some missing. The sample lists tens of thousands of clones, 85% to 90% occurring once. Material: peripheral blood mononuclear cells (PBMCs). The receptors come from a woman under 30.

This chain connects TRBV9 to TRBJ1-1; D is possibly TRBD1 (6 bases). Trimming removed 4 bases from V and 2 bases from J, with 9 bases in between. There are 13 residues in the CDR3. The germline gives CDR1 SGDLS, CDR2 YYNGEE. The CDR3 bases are TGTGCCAGCAGCACAGGGTATAACACTGAAGCTTTCTTT. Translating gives CASSTGYNTEAFF.

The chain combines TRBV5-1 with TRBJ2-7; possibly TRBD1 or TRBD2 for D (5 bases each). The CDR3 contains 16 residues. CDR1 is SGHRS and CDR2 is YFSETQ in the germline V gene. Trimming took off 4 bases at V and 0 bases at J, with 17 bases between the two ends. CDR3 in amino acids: CASSLRDREGSYEQYF. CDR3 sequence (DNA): TGCGCCAGCAGCCTCCGGGACCGCGAGGGCTCCTACGAGCAGTACTTC.

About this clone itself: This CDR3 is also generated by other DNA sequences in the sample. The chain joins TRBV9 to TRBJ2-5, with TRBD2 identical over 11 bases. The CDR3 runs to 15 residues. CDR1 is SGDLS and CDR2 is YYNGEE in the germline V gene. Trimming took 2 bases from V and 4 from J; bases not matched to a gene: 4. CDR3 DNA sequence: TGTGCCAGCAGCGTTAGCGGGAGGGCCTCAGAGACCCAGTACTTC. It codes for CASSVSGRASETQYF. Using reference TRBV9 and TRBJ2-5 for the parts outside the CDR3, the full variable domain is DSGVTQTPKHLITATGQRVTLRCSPRSGDLSVYWYQQSLDQGLQFLIQYYNGEERAKGNILERFSAQQFPDLHSELNLSSLELGDSALYFCASSVSGRASETQYFGPGTRLLVL.

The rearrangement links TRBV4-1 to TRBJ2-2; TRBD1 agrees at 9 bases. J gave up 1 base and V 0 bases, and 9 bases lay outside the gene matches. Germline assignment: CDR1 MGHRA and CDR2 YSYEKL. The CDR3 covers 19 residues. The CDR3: CASSQDRGGGQGNTGELFF. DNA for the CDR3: TGCGCCAGCAGCCAAGATAGGGGTGGGGGACAGGGGAACACCGGGGAGCTGTTTTTT.

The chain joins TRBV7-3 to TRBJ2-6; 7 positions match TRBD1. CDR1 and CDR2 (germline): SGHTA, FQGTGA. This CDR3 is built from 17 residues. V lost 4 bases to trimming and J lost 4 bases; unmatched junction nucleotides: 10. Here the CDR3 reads CASSSPPEGAGANVLTF. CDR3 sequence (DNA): TGTGCCAGCAGCTCCCCCCCAGAGGGGGCGGGGGCCAACGTCCTGACTTTC.

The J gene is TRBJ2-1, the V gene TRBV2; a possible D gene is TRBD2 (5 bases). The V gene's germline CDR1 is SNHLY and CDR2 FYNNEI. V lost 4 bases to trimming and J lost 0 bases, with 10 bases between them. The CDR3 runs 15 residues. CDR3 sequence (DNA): TGTGCCAGCAGTGCGGGCGGGTCCTCCTACAATGAGCAGTTCTTC. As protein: CASSAGGSSYNEQFF.

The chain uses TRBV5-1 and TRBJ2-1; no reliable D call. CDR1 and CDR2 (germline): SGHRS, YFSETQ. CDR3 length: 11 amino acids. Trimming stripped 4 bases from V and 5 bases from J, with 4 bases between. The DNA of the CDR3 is TGCGCCAGCAGCCAGAACAATGAGCAGTTCTTC. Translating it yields CASSQNNEQFF.

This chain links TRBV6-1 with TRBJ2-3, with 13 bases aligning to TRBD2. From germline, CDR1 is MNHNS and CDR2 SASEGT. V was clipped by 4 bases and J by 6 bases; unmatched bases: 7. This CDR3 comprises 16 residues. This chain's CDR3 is CASSGKGLAGSDTQYF. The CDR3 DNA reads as TGTGCCAGCAGTGGGAAGGGACTAGCGGGATCTGATACGCAGTATTTT.

CDR3 region: CASSLARDHYGYTF. The CDR3 nucleotides read TGTGCCAGCAGCCTTGCGAGGGACCACTATGGCTACACCTTC. The rearrangement uses TRBV6-5 and TRBJ1-2; D is perhaps TRBD1 (5 bases). V lost 6 bases and J 3 bases, leaving 14 bases between the germline ends. Germline CDR1 MNHEY, CDR2 SVGAGI. This CDR3 is 14 amino acids long.

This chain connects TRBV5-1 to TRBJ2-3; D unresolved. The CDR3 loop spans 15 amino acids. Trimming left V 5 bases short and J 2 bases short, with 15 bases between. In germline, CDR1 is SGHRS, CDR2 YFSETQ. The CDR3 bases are TGCGCCAGCAGTCGCGCGGCCAGCCCCACAGATACGCAGTATTTT. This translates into CASSRAASPTDTQYF.

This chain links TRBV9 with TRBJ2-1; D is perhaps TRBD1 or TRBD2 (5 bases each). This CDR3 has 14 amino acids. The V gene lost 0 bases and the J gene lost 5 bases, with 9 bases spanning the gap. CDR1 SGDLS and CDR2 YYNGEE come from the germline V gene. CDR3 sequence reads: CASSVAGRDNEQFF. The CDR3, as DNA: TGTGCCAGCAGCGTAGCGGGACGAGACAATGAGCAGTTCTTC. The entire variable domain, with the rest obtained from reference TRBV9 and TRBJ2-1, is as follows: DSGVTQTPKHLITATGQRVTLRCSPRSGDLSVYWYQQSLDQGLQFLIQYYNGEERAKGNILERFSAQQFPDLHSELNLSSLELGDSALYFCASSVAGRDNEQFFGPGTRLTVL.

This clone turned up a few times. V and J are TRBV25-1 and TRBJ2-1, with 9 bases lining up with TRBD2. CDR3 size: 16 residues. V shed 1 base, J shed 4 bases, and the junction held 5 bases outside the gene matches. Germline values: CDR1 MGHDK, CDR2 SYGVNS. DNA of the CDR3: TGTGCCAGCAGTGAATTTGGCGGGAGGGGATACAATGAGCAGTTCTTC. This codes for CASSEFGGRGYNEQFF.

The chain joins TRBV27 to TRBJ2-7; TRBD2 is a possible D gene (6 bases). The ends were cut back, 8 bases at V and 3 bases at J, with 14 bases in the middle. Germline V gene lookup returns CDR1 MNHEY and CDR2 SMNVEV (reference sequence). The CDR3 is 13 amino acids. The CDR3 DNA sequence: TGTGCCAGCGCGGGACCCTACTACTACGAGCAGTACTTC. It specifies CASAGPYYYEQYF.

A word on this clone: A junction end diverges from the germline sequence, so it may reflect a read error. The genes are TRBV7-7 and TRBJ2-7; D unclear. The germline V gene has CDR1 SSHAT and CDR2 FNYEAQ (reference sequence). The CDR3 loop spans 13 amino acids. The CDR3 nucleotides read TGTGCTAGCAGCCCAAGTCGTGAGCAGGAGCAGTACTTC. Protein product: CASSPSREQEQYF. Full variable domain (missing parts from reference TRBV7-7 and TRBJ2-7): GAGVSQSPRYKVTKRGQDVTLRCDPISSHATLYWYQQALGQGPEFLTYFNYEAQPDKSGLPSDRFSAERPEGSISTLTIQRTEQRDSAMYRCASSPSREQEQYFGPGTRLTVT.

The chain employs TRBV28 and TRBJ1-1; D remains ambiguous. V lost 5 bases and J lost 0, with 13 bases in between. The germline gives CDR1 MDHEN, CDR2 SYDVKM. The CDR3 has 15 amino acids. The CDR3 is CASSVPGRVNTEAFF. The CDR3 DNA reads TGTGCCAGCAGTGTACCCGGACGGGTGAACACTGAAGCTTTCTTT.

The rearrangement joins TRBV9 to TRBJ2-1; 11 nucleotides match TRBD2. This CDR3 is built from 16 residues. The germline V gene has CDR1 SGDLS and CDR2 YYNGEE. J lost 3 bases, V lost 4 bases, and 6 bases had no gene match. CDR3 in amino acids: CASSLGTSGGYNEQFF. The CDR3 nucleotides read TGTGCCAGCAGCCTAGGTACTAGCGGGGGCTACAATGAGCAGTTCTTC.

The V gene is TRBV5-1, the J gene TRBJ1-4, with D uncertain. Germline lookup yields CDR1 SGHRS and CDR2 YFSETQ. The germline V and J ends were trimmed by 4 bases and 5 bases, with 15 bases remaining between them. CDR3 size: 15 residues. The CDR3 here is CASSVVSGGNEKLFF. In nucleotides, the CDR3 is TGCGCCAGCAGCGTGGTGTCCGGTGGGAATGAAAAACTGTTTTTT.

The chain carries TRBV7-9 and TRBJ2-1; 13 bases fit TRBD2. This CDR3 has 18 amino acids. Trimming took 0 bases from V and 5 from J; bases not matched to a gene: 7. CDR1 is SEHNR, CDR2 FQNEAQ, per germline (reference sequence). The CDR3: CASSLAILGLAGDNEQFF. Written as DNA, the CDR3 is TGTGCCAGCAGCTTAGCTATACTAGGACTAGCGGGGGACAATGAGCAGTTCTTC.

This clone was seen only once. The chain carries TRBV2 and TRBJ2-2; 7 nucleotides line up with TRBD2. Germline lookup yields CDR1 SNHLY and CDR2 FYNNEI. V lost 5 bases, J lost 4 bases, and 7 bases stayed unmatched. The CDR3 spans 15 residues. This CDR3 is CASSLLAEGTGELFF. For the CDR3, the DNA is TGTGCCAGCAGTCTTCTAGCGGAAGGCACCGGGGAGCTGTTTTTT.

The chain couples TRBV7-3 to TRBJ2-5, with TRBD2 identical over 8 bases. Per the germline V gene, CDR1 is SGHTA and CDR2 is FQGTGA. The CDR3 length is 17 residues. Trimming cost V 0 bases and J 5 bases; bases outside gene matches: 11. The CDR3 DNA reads TGTGCCAGCAGCTTAACGTCGGCTAGCGGGTCCGGGGAGACCCAGTACTTC. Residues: CASSLTSASGSGETQYF.

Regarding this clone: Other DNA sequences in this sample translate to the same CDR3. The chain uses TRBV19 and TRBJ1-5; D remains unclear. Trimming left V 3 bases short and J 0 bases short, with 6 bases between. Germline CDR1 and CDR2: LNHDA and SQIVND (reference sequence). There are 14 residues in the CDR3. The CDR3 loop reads CASSIRDSNQPQHF. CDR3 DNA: TGTGCCAGTAGTATCCGGGATAGCAATCAGCCCCAGCATTTT.

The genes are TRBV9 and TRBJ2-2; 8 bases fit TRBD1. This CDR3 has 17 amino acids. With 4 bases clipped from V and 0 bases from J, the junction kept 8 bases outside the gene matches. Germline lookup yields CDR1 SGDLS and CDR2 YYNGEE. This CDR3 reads CASSPDRAAPNTGELFF. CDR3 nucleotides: TGTGCCAGCAGCCCGGACAGGGCCGCTCCGAACACCGGGGAGCTGTTTTTT.

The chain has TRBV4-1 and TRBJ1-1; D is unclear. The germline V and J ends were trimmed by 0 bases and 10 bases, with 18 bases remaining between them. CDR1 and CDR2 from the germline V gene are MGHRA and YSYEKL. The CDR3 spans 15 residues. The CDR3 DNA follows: TGCGCCAGCAGCCAAGAGGGTTCGAGAGGATATGGAGCTTTCTTT. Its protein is CASSQEGSRGYGAFF.

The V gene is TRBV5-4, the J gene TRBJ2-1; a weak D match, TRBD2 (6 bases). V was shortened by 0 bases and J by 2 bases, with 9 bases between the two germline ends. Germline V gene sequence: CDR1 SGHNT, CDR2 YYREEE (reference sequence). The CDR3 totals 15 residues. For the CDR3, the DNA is TGTGCCAGCAGCTTGGACGGGAGAGCCTACAATGAGCAGTTCTTC. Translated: CASSLDGRAYNEQFF. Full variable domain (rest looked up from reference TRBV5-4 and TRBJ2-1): ETGVTQSPTHLIKTRGQQVTLRCSSQSGHNTVSWYQQALGQGPQFIFQYYREEENGRGNFPPRFSGLQFPNYSSELNVNALELDDSALYLCASSLDGRAYNEQFFGPGTRLTVL.

The CDR3: CASSQDRVGSGANVLTF. The CDR3 bases are TGTGCCAGTAGTCAAGACAGGGTCGGCTCTGGGGCCAACGTCCTGACTTTC. J is TRBJ2-6 and V is TRBV19; 7 bases align to TRBD1. Germline V gives CDR1 LNHDA, CDR2 SQIVND (reference sequence). Trimming at V came to 5 bases and at J to 0 bases, leaving 7 bases not matched to a gene. CDR3 length: 17 residues.

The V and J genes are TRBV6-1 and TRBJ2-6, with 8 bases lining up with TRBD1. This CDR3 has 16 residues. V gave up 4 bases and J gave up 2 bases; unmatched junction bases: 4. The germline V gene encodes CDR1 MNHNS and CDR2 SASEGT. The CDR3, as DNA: TGTGCCAGCAGTGGGACAGGGTTTGCTGGGGCCAACGTCCTGACTTTC. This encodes CASSGTGFAGANVLTF.

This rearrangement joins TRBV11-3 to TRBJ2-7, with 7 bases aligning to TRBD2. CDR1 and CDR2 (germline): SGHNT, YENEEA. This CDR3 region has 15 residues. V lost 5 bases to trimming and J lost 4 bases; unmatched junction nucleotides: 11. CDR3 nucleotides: TGTGCCAGCAGCCCCATGGGGGGAGCGGGGTACGAGCAGTACTTC. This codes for CASSPMGGAGYEQYF.

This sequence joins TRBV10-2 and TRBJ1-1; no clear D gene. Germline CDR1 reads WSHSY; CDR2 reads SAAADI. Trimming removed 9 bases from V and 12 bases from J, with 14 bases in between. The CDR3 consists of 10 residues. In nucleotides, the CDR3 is TGCGCCAGTGGGAATCGGGGTTCTTTCTTT. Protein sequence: CASGNRGSFF.

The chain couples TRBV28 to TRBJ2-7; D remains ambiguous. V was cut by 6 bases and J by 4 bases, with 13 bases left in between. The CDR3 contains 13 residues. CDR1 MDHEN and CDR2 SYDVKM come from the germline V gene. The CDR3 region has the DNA TGTGCCAGCAGGACCCGGAGTACGTACGAGCAGTACTTC. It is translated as CASRTRSTYEQYF.

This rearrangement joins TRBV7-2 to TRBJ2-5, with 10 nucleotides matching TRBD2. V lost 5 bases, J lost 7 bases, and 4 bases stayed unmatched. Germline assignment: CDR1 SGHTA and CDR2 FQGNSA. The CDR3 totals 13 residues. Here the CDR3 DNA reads TGTGCCAGCAGCCCAGGACTAGCGGTGACCCAGTACTTC. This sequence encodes CASSPGLAVTQYF.

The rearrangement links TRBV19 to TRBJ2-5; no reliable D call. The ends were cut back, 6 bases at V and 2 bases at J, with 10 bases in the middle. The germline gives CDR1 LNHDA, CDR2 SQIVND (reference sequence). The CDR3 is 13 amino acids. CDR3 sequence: CASSTNGQETQYF. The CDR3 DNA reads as TGTGCCAGTAGCACCAACGGACAAGAGACCCAGTACTTC. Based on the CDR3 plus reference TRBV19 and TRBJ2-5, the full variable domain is DGGITQSPKYLFRKEGQNVTLSCEQNLNHDAMYWYRQDPGQGLRLIYYSQIVNDFQKGDIAEGYSVSREKKESFPLTVTSAQKNPTAFYLCASSTNGQETQYFGPGTRLLVL.